There are a few counts of the clone carrying this TCR beta chain. Its antigen is not known. Germline CDR1 MDHEN, CDR2 SYDVKM. The germline V and J ends were trimmed by 4 bases and 0 bases, with 9 bases remaining between them. The CDR3 has 15 residues. Isolation of CD4+ naive, central memory, regulatory and stem cell-like memory cells was achieved by sorting via CD45RO/CCR7/CD25/CD127/CD95/CD27. Expressed TCRB transcripts were sequenced, since all the RNA that had been isolated was reverse transcribed. Produced via immunoSEQ multiplex PCR; TCRdb's table is partial and in-frame only. Found here are over 500,000 clones, about 14% of them singletons; the top ten hold under 0.095%. This entry is derived from a study of beta chain features in type 1 diabetes. Study outcomes and limitations: Any HLA-type effect on TCRB rearrangement remained unresolved here. Moderate yet significant TCRB CDR3 shortening was seen in Type 1 diabetes patients in all four CD4+ subsets. PCR, the amplification step, might favor shorter templates, equally in patients and controls.

The source material was naive CD4+ T cells from blood. This TCR came from a man aged 18 to 29 in good health. The J gene is TRBJ2-2, the V gene TRBV28; possible D gene TRBD2, 6 bases. The CDR3 is CASSYSGSNTGELFF. The CDR3 DNA reads TGTGCCAGCAGTTACAGCGGGTCGAACACCGGGGAGCTGTTTTTT.